A single sample gave rise to the 20 T cell receptor beta chains below, sequenced in a study of T cell repertoires in cytomegalovirus infection. TCRdb independently ran MiXCR on the reads; one entry per CDR3 protein. Here the sample spans 60,000 to 75,000 distinct CDR3 sequences, just under 4% being singletons. The sample comprised PBMCs. These receptor sequences come from a human donor in good health (CMV status not recorded). Some clones in this sample may be carry-over from other donors' samples.

In this sample, this clonotype turned up many times. This chain connects TRBV30 to TRBJ2-5; the D gene is possibly TRBD1 (6 bases). V dropped 5 bases and J dropped 3 bases, with 13 bases sitting between them. Germline CDR1 GTSNPN, CDR2 SVGIG (reference sequence). The CDR3 has 13 amino acids. Here the CDR3 reads CAWSGTLKETQYF. CDR3 in DNA: TGTGCCTGGTCGGGGACACTCAAAGAGACCCAGTACTTC.

This clonotype was seen at least ten times. The chain links TRBV7-2 to TRBJ1-2, with D unclear. The CDR3 consists of 12 residues. The germline CDR1 and CDR2 sequences are SGHTA and FQGNSA. V lost 3 bases to trimming and J lost 8 bases, with 10 bases between them. The CDR3 protein is CASSFLGRGYTF. DNA for the CDR3: TGTGCCAGCAGCTTTCTCGGGAGAGGCTACACCTTC.

The table lists this clonotype with many counts. The chain recombines TRBV28 with TRBJ2-2; D gene uncertain. Germline CDR1 MDHEN, CDR2 SYDVKM. The V end lost 3 bases, the J end lost 4 bases, and 9 bases lay between the germline ends. CDR3 size: 14 residues. The CDR3 loop is CASSFGDRTGELFF. The CDR3 coding sequence is TGTGCCAGCAGTTTCGGAGATCGCACCGGGGAGCTGTTTTTT.

On this clonotype: A clone one base away is much larger, so this may be a read error. The rearrangement joins TRBV7-8 to TRBJ2-7; TRBD1 is a possible D gene (6 bases). The CDR3 covers 16 residues. Germline CDR1 and CDR2: SGHVS and FQNEAQ. V lost 1 base to trimming and J lost 6 bases, with 19 bases between them. Here the CDR3 reads CASSLGRGTPSVEQYF. The CDR3 DNA reads as TGTGCCAGCAGCTTAGGTAGGGGGACCCCCTCCGTCGAGCAGTACTTC.

As regards this clonotype: A much larger clone differs from this one at a single base, so this may be a read error. The rearrangement uses TRBV19 and TRBJ2-3, with a tentative D call TRBD2 (5 bases). This CDR3 has 15 amino acids. V lost 4 bases and J 1 base, leaving 12 bases between the germline ends. Germline V lookup: CDR1 LNHDA, CDR2 SQIVND (reference sequence). CDR3 coding DNA: TGTGCCAGTAGTAACCGAGCGAGGGGCACAGATACGCAGTATTTT. It translates to CASSNRARGTDTQYF.

This clonotype was seen ten or more times. The chain carries TRBV28 and TRBJ1-1, with 7 positions matching TRBD1. Germline CDR1 is MDHEN and CDR2 is SYDVKM. V shed 6 bases, J shed 5 bases, and the junction held 6 bases outside the gene matches. This CDR3 contains 13 residues. CDR3 amino acids: CASSLRGQTEAFF. As DNA, the CDR3 is TGTGCCAGCAGCCTTAGGGGGCAAACTGAAGCTTTCTTT.

In this sample, this clonotype turned up many times. The chain uses TRBV7-2 and TRBJ1-1; D remains unclear. In germline, CDR1 is SGHTA, CDR2 FQGNSA. Trimming took off 2 bases at V and 3 bases at J, with 10 bases between the two ends. CDR3 size: 14 residues. The CDR3 is CASSLFWAHTEAFF. The CDR3 region has the DNA TGTGCCAGCAGCTTATTTTGGGCGCACACTGAAGCTTTCTTT.

In this sample, this clonotype turned up many times. This chain uses TRBV7-8 with TRBJ2-1; D remains ambiguous. Germline-derived CDR1 and CDR2 are SGHVS and FQNEAQ. Trimming stripped 4 bases from V and 5 bases from J, with 9 bases between. This CDR3 contains 13 residues. CDR3 residues: CASSYRWNNEQFF. The CDR3 DNA follows: TGTGCCAGCAGCTACCGGTGGAACAATGAGCAGTTCTTC.

Comment on this clonotype: A much larger clone differs by one base, so this may be a read error. CDR3 residues: CASSFGGRASNTDTQHF. Written as DNA, the CDR3 is TGTGCCAGCAGCTTTGGGGGGAGAGCCTCTAACACAGATACGCAGCATTTT. The chain combines TRBV7-2 with TRBJ2-3, with D perhaps matching TRBD1 (5 bases). Judging by the DNA end, TRBJ1-5 fits better; the J call may be wrong. Per germline, CDR1 SGHTA and CDR2 FQGNSA. This CDR3 has 17 residues.

This clonotype was picked up many times. The chain recombines TRBV20-1 with TRBJ1-2; 9 bases match TRBD1. Trimming removed 0 bases from V and 5 bases from J; junction bases left unmatched: 1. Germline V gene sequence: CDR1 DFQATT, CDR2 SNEGSKA (reference sequence). CDR3 length: 13 amino acids. DNA for the CDR3: TGCAGTGCTAGAGATGGACAGGGGTATGGCTACACCTTC. Residues: CSARDGQGYGYTF.

This clonotype was found a few times. This chain links TRBV20-1 with TRBJ2-7; 8 bases fit TRBD2. The CDR3 contains 12 residues. Germline loops: CDR1 DFQATT, CDR2 SNEGSKA (reference sequence). The CDR3 DNA sequence: TGCAGCTCAGTAGCGGGAATGTACGAGCAGTACTTC. Its translation: CSSVAGMYEQYF.

This clonotype was found many times. The V and J genes are TRBV6-2 or TRBV6-3 and TRBJ2-3; D is possibly TRBD1 or TRBD2 (5 bases each). CDR3 length equals 14 residues. The germline CDR1 and CDR2 sequences are MNHEY and SVGEGT. Trimming pared 6 bases from V and 2 bases from J, leaving 12 bases between. CDR3 in DNA: TGTGCCAGCAGACCCCAGGGAGCCACAGATACGCAGTATTTT. It encodes CASRPQGATDTQYF.

The sample holds many counts of this clonotype. The chain joins TRBV28 to TRBJ2-7, with D possibly matching TRBD2 (6 bases). This CDR3 has 15 amino acids. The V end was cut by 7 bases, the J end by 0 bases, with 16 bases between. Germline V gene lookup returns CDR1 MDHEN and CDR2 SYDVKM. The DNA of the CDR3 is TGTGCCAGCAACCGCGCTCTCGGGAGCTCCTACGAGCAGTACTTC. It yields the protein CASNRALGSSYEQYF.

This clonotype is labeled medium-sized. The chain uses TRBV28 and TRBJ2-1; 8 nucleotides line up with TRBD2. The germline V gene has CDR1 MDHEN and CDR2 SYDVKM. Unmatched junction bases numbered 7, after V lost 6 bases and J lost 0 bases. The CDR3 sequence is 16 residues long. The CDR3 region has the DNA TGTGCCAGCAGCGCCTCCGGGACTAGCTCCTACAATGAGCAGTTCTTC. As protein: CASSASGTSSYNEQFF.

This clonotype showed up many times. CDR3 sequence: CASSLVSSSYEQYF. The CDR3 bases are TGTGCCAGCAGCTTAGTGTCAAGCTCCTACGAGCAGTACTTC. V is TRBV7-2 and J is TRBJ2-7; D is unresolved. CDR3 length equals 14 residues. Germline CDR1 is SGHTA and CDR2 is FQGNSA. Trimming shortened V by 1 base and J by 0 bases, and 7 bases separated the two germline ends.

There are many counts of this clonotype. This chain joins TRBV7-8 and TRBJ1-1; the D is unclear. The ends were cut back, 4 bases at V and 8 bases at J, with 11 bases in the middle. This CDR3 region has 12 residues. Germline lookup yields CDR1 SGHVS and CDR2 FQNEAQ. This CDR3 is CASSYHSGEAFF. For the CDR3, the DNA is TGTGCCAGCAGCTACCACTCGGGGGAAGCTTTCTTT. The full variable domain, in which reference TRBV7-8 and TRBJ1-1 provide the parts outside the CDR3, is GAGVSQSPRYKVAKRGQDVALRCDPISGHVSLFWYQQALGQGPEFLTYFQNEAQLDKSGLPSDRFFAERPEGSVSTLKIQRTQQEDSAVYLCASSYHSGEAFFGQGTRLTVV.

Of note for this clonotype: This clone may be a read error of a much larger clone one base away. The V call is TRBV7-2, the J call TRBJ1-6; possible D gene TRBD1, 6 bases. The CDR3 totals 14 residues. Germline-derived CDR1 and CDR2 are SGHTA and FQGNSA. CDR3 in amino acids: CASSHGTQNSALHF. For the CDR3, the DNA is TGTGCCAGCAGCCACGGGACACAAAATTCAGCCCTCCACTTT.

This clonotype was recorded many times. The chain links TRBV7-2 to TRBJ2-3; D gene ambiguous. Germline CDR1 reads SGHTA; CDR2 reads FQGNSA. V dropped 3 bases and J dropped 1 base, with 11 bases sitting between them. This CDR3 comprises 15 residues. Written as DNA, the CDR3 is TGTGCCAGCAGCTTTATAGCAGTGGGCACAGATACGCAGTATTTT. Protein sequence: CASSFIAVGTDTQYF.

At least ten counts were recorded for this clonotype. The chain is built from TRBV5-1 and TRBJ2-2, with 7 bases matching TRBD2. From germline, CDR1 is SGHRS and CDR2 YFSETQ. The CDR3 is 17 residues long. Losses at the gene ends were 0 bases for V and 4 bases for J; bases not matched to a gene: 9. Here the CDR3 reads CASSLEAGAAGTGELFF. Written as DNA, the CDR3 is TGCGCCAGCAGCTTGGAGGCGGGAGCGGCGGGCACCGGGGAGCTGTTTTTT.

Many counts were recorded for this clonotype. The CDR3 DNA sequence: TGTGCCAGCAGTTTGCGGAAACTAGCGGGGGACACCGGGGAGCTGTTTTTT. Its translation: CASSLRKLAGDTGELFF. The chain carries TRBV28 and TRBJ2-2, with 11 bases that match TRBD2. The germline CDR1 and CDR2 sequences are MDHEN and SYDVKM. V was clipped by 3 bases and J by 3 bases; unmatched bases: 6. There are 17 residues in the CDR3.